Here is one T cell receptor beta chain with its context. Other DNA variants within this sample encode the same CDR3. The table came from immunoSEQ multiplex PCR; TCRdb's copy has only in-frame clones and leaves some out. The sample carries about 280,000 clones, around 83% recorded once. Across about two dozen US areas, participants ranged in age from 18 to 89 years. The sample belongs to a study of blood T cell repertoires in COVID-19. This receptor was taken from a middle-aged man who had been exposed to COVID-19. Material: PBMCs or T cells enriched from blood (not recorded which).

CDR3 protein: CASSPRGYTQYF. The DNA for the CDR3 is TGTGCCAGCAGCCCACGGGGGTATACGCAGTATTTT. The rearrangement links TRBV14 to TRBJ2-3, with a weak D call TRBD2 (6 bases). The CDR3 extends over 12 amino acids. V dropped 4 bases and J dropped 7 bases, with 9 bases sitting between them. In germline, CDR1 is SGHDN, CDR2 FVKESK.